Listed below are T cell receptor beta chains from one sample, sequenced in a study of T cells in tuberculosis. Clones were read by immunoSEQ multiplex PCR, and TCRdb kept only the in-frame ones, dropping some. The data show approximately 28,000 clones, roughly 93% seen once. Sequencing was performed on PBMCs. These receptor sequences come from a donor between 10 and 35 years old with latent tuberculosis or without tuberculosis infection. Both conserved end residues are part of each CDR3. Each record gives: D gene, V gene, J gene, clone size, CDR3 protein, CDR3 DNA. The D gene is left open where the match is weak. Clone size is shown for a subset of rows, as once, few, many or a class of expanded clone.

D: TRBD2
V: TRBV7-8
J: TRBJ2-2
size: once
CDR3: CASSEAGASGELFF
DNA: TGTGCCAGCAGCGAAGCGGGAGCCTCCGGGGAGCTGTTTTTT

D: .
V: TRBV6-6
J: TRBJ1-1
size: once
CDR3: CASSPTEKSTEAFF
DNA: TGTGCCAGCAGTCCGACAGAAAAGTCCACTGAAGCTTTCTTT

D: TRBD2
V: TRBV4-1
J: TRBJ2-3
size: .
CDR3: CASSLKGLAGSDTQYF
DNA: TGCGCCAGCAGCCTCAAGGGACTAGCGGGATCAGATACGCAGTATTTT

D: .
V: TRBV7-2
J: TRBJ1-2
size: .
CDR3: CASSLGLSYGYTF
DNA: TGTGCCAGCAGCCTAGGACTCTCCTATGGCTACACCTTC

D: .
V: TRBV7-2
J: TRBJ1-6
size: .
CDR3: CASSLVGQSGTLHF
DNA: TGTGCCAGCAGCTTAGTGGGGCAGAGTGGGACCCTCCACTTT

D: .
V: TRBV7-2
J: TRBJ1-3
size: .
CDR3: CASSLDTTRNTIYF
DNA: TGTGCCAGCAGCCTTGACACCACCAGAAACACCATATATTTT

D: .
V: TRBV9
J: TRBJ2-2
size: .
CDR3: CASSVGERGELFF
DNA: TGTGCCAGCAGCGTAGGCGAACGCGGGGAGCTGTTTTTT

D: .
V: TRBV4-1
J: TRBJ1-1
size: .
CDR3: CASSQQVITEAFF
DNA: TGCGCCAGCAGCCAACAGGTGATCACTGAAGCTTTCTTT

D: TRBD1
V: TRBV7-9
J: TRBJ1-5
size: .
CDR3: CASSKGQGGGWLSNQPQHF
DNA: TGTGCCAGCAGCAAGGGACAGGGAGGCGGCTGGTTAAGCAATCAGCCCCAGCATTTT

D: TRBD1
V: TRBV23-1
J: TRBJ1-5
size: .
CDR3: CASSNRGGRGNQPQHF
DNA: TGCGCCAGCAGTAACAGGGGGGGTCGTGGCAATCAGCCCCAGCATTTT

D: .
V: TRBV14
J: TRBJ2-7
size: .
CDR3: CASRGAGYYEQYF
DNA: TGTGCCAGCCGAGGTGCGGGATACTACGAGCAGTACTTC

D: TRBD1
V: TRBV5-1
J: TRBJ1-1
size: .
CDR3: CASSLRTGMTEAFF
DNA: TGCGCCAGCAGCTTAAGGACAGGGATGACTGAAGCTTTCTTT

D: .
V: TRBV6-5
J: TRBJ1-5
size: .
CDR3: CASSYGGNQPQHF
DNA: TGTGCCAGCAGTTACGGAGGGAACCAGCCCCAGCATTTT

D: TRBD1
V: TRBV28
J: TRBJ1-2
size: .
CDR3: CASGTGASGYTF
DNA: TGTGCCAGCGGGACAGGGGCTAGCGGCTACACCTTC

D: TRBD2
V: TRBV6-5
J: TRBJ2-5
size: .
CDR3: CASSYSSGSGGETQYF
DNA: TGTGCCAGCAGTTACTCTAGCGGGAGCGGGGGAGAGACCCAGTACTTC

D: TRBD2
V: TRBV7-8
J: TRBJ2-3
size: .
CDR3: CASSPPAGSTDTQYF
DNA: TGTGCCAGCAGCCCCCCAGCGGGGTCCACAGATACGCAGTATTTT